These 22 T cell receptor beta chains originate from one sample sequenced in a study of technical replicates of blood from a handful of donors. Produced via immunoSEQ multiplex PCR; TCRdb's table is partial and in-frame only. The top ten hold 0.42% of the sample, which has under 95,000 clones, around 92% seen once. Sequencing was performed on T cells isolated from PBMCs. These receptors all come from a human donor in good health.

V gene TRBV9 combines with J gene TRBJ2-3; D is perhaps TRBD2 (6 bases). V was cut by 2 bases and J by 8 bases, with 18 bases left in between. The CDR3 loop spans 15 amino acids. Germline V gene sequence: CDR1 SGDLS, CDR2 YYNGEE. This chain's CDR3 is CASSVSGGGSGTQYF. Written as DNA, the CDR3 is TGTGCCAGCAGCGTCTCCGGGGGAGGTTCGGGTACGCAGTATTTT.

The J gene is TRBJ1-1, the V gene TRBV2, with D tentatively TRBD1 (5 bases). Trimming left V 3 bases short and J 1 base short, with 9 bases between. The CDR3 consists of 14 residues. The germline CDR1 and CDR2 sequences are SNHLY and FYNNEI. CDR3: CASSDGHSNTEAFF. The CDR3 DNA reads TGTGCCAGCAGTGACGGACACTCGAACACTGAAGCTTTCTTT.

V and J are TRBV5-1 and TRBJ2-1, with 11 bases aligning to TRBD2. Trimming at V came to 6 bases and at J to 7 bases, leaving 12 bases not matched to a gene. CDR1 and CDR2 from the germline V gene are SGHRS and YFSETQ. The CDR3 has 16 residues. Here the CDR3 reads CASKPLAGGPGNEQFF. CDR3 sequence (DNA): TGCGCCAGCAAGCCGTTAGCGGGAGGGCCTGGAAATGAGCAGTTCTTC. Full variable domain (remainder filled in from reference TRBV5-1 and TRBJ2-1): KAGVTQTPRYLIKTRGQQVTLSCSPISGHRSVSWYQQTPGQGLQFLFEYFSETQRNKGNFPGRFSGRQFSNSRSEMNVSTLELGDSALYLCASKPLAGGPGNEQFFGPGTRLTVL.

J is TRBJ2-7 and V is TRBV27; TRBD1 might be the D (5 bases). V was cut by 2 bases and J by 2 bases, with 10 bases left in between. Germline V gene lookup returns CDR1 MNHEY and CDR2 SMNVEV (reference sequence). The CDR3 totals 14 residues. CDR3 in DNA: TGTGCCAGCAGTTTACAGGGCCCTACCTACGAGCAGTACTTC. It is translated as CASSLQGPTYEQYF.

The gene calls are TRBV28 and TRBJ2-1; 8 bases line up with TRBD2. Germline lookup yields CDR1 MDHEN and CDR2 SYDVKM. CDR3 length: 16 amino acids. The junction had 13 bases not matched to a gene; V was cut back by 7 bases and J by 5 bases. The CDR3 is CASTFAGTSIDNEQFF. As DNA, the CDR3 is TGTGCCAGCACCTTCGCGGGGACTAGTATAGACAATGAGCAGTTCTTC.

The chain couples TRBV30 to TRBJ1-4; TRBD1 agrees at 8 bases. Losses at the gene ends were 0 bases for V and 0 bases for J; bases not matched to a gene: 12. Germline-derived CDR1 and CDR2 are GTSNPN and SVGIG (reference sequence). The CDR3 spans 19 residues. For the CDR3, the DNA is TGTGCCTGGAGTGTTGCGACAGGGGATTTCTTTACAACTAATGAAAAACTGTTTTTT. Protein: CAWSVATGDFFTTNEKLFF.

This clone has a single count. V and J are TRBV7-2 and TRBJ2-7; weak D call: TRBD1 (5 bases). The CDR3 runs to 14 residues. From germline, CDR1 is SGHTA and CDR2 FQGNSA. Deletions cut 1 base from V and 3 bases from J, with 10 bases between. Written as DNA, the CDR3 is TGTGCCAGCAGCTTAGGATCTCAGGGCTACGAGCAGTACTTC. Residues: CASSLGSQGYEQYF.

A single count supports this clone. J is TRBJ2-3 and V is TRBV4-3; D might be TRBD2 (5 bases). V was trimmed by 4 bases and J by 2 bases, leaving 16 bases between them. CDR3 size: 16 residues. Germline V gene lookup returns CDR1 LGHNA and CDR2 YSLEER. The CDR3 loop reads CASSLAGRGITDTQYF. CDR3 nucleotide sequence: TGCGCCAGCAGCCTGGCTGGGCGAGGGATCACAGATACGCAGTATTTT.

The V call is TRBV30, the J call TRBJ1-2; weak D call: TRBD1 (5 bases). The CDR3 is 12 amino acids. Germline V CDR1 and CDR2: GTSNPN, SVGIG (reference sequence). The germline V and J ends were trimmed by 3 bases and 4 bases, with 9 bases remaining between them. The CDR3 region is CAWRVRAYGYTF. CDR3 DNA sequence: TGTGCCTGGAGAGTCAGGGCCTATGGCTACACCTTC.

V is TRBV19 and J is TRBJ2-1; the D is unclear. V dropped 2 bases and J dropped 6 bases, with 11 bases sitting between them. This CDR3 has 14 residues. Germline lookup yields CDR1 LNHDA and CDR2 SQIVND (reference sequence). The CDR3 reads CASSISPPSNEQFF. As DNA, the CDR3 is TGTGCCAGTAGTATATCCCCACCGAGCAATGAGCAGTTCTTC.

This chain connects TRBV5-1 to TRBJ1-2; the D gene is possibly TRBD1 (6 bases). Germline CDR1 is SGHRS and CDR2 is YFSETQ. The ends were cut back, 2 bases at V and 5 bases at J, with 10 bases in the middle. This CDR3 is 13 amino acids long. The CDR3, as DNA: TGCGCCAGCAGCTTTGAACAGGGTTATGGCTACACCTTC. Amino acids: CASSFEQGYGYTF. Variable domain in full (rest from reference TRBV5-1 and TRBJ1-2): KAGVTQTPRYLIKTRGQQVTLSCSPISGHRSVSWYQQTPGQGLQFLFEYFSETQRNKGNFPGRFSGRQFSNSRSEMNVSTLELGDSALYLCASSFEQGYGYTFGSGTRLTVV.

The V gene is TRBV9, the J gene TRBJ1-4; D ambiguous. CDR1 is SGDLS, CDR2 YYNGEE, per germline. CDR3 length: 15 amino acids. Trimming cost V 0 bases and J 0 bases, with 6 bases left between them. CDR3 in DNA: TGTGCCAGCAGCGTAGGAGGGTCAACTAATGAAAAACTGTTTTTT. This encodes CASSVGGSTNEKLFF. Variable domain in full (rest from reference TRBV9 and TRBJ1-4): DSGVTQTPKHLITATGQRVTLRCSPRSGDLSVYWYQQSLDQGLQFLIQYYNGEERAKGNILERFSAQQFPDLHSELNLSSLELGDSALYFCASSVGGSTNEKLFFGSGTQLSVL.

This sequence joins TRBV9 and TRBJ2-3, with D perhaps TRBD1 (5 bases). V lost 6 bases, J lost 2 bases, and 13 bases lay in between. Germline CDR1 SGDLS, CDR2 YYNGEE. CDR3 length equals 14 residues. As DNA, the CDR3 is TGTGCCAGCACAGTGGACAAAAACACAGATACGCAGTATTTT. Translated, it gives CASTVDKNTDTQYF.

This clone was seen a handful of times. The chain has TRBV7-9 and TRBJ1-5, with unresolved D. The CDR3 totals 12 residues. Between the trimmed V and J ends, which lost 3 bases and 3 bases, there was a span of 3 bases. CDR1 and CDR2 (germline): SEHNR, FQNEAQ (reference sequence). In nucleotides, the CDR3 is TGTGCCAGCAGCTTTAACAATCAGCCCCAGCATTTT. The encoded protein is CASSFNNQPQHF.

The chain has TRBV18 and TRBJ1-1; D remains ambiguous. V lost 3 bases and J 1 base, leaving 6 bases between the germline ends. This CDR3 contains 13 residues. Germline-derived CDR1 and CDR2 are KGHSH and LQKENI. DNA for the CDR3: TGTGCCAGCTCACCTTCCGGGAACACTGAAGCTTTCTTT. This codes for CASSPSGNTEAFF.

The V call is TRBV4-2, the J call TRBJ2-3; D call uncertain. CDR3 length: 11 amino acids. V was trimmed by 0 bases and J by 8 bases, leaving 3 bases between them. CDR1 LGHNA and CDR2 YNFKEQ come from the germline V gene. The CDR3 loop is CASSQDSTQYF. CDR3 nucleotide sequence: TGTGCCAGCAGCCAAGATAGTACGCAGTATTTT.

This chain uses TRBV7-9 with TRBJ2-7; TRBD1 matches at 9 bases. There are 15 residues in the CDR3. The germline V gene has CDR1 SEHNR and CDR2 FQNEAQ (reference sequence). V dropped 6 bases and J dropped 2; count of bases not matched to a gene: 8. This CDR3 reads CASSSRQGETYEQYF. For the CDR3, the DNA is TGTGCCAGCAGTTCCAGACAGGGGGAGACCTACGAGCAGTACTTC.

The CDR3 reads CASSSRWRELTGELFF. The CDR3 DNA sequence: TGTGCCAGCAGTTCAAGATGGCGGGAGTTGACCGGGGAGCTGTTTTTT. The chain carries TRBV7-2 and TRBJ2-2; 7 nucleotides align to TRBD2. The germline CDR1 and CDR2 sequences are SGHTA and FQGNSA. The V gene end was trimmed by 6 bases and the J gene end by 5 bases; junction bases not matched to a gene: 12. CDR3 length: 16 amino acids.

The chain links TRBV6-5 to TRBJ2-7; 8 bases agree with TRBD1. Germline V gene data show CDR1 as MNHEY and CDR2 as SVGAGI. The CDR3 runs 14 residues. The V gene end was trimmed by 5 bases and the J gene end by 11 bases; junction bases not matched to a gene: 14. The DNA for the CDR3 is TGTGCCAGCAGTAAGGACAGGGTGAAGTATATGGAGTACTTC. This encodes CASSKDRVKYMEYF.

The chain recombines TRBV5-4 with TRBJ1-2, with TRBD1 matching over 10 bases. Germline loops: CDR1 SGHNT, CDR2 YYREEE (reference sequence). With V trimmed by 7 bases and J by 6 bases, 15 bases remained unmatched. The CDR3 has 16 amino acids. CDR3 in amino acids: CASRSGQGNIEDGYTF. The CDR3 DNA is TGTGCCAGCCGCTCGGGACAGGGGAATATAGAGGATGGCTACACCTTC.

The J gene is TRBJ2-1, the V gene TRBV5-1; no definite D call. CDR1 and CDR2 (germline): SGHRS, YFSETQ. V lost 0 bases, J lost 0 bases, and 7 bases lay in between. The CDR3 is 15 residues long. The CDR3 DNA is TGCGCCAGCAGCTTGGGAGTTAGCTCCTACAATGAGCAGTTCTTC. It is translated as CASSLGVSSYNEQFF.

The chain employs TRBV6-6 and TRBJ1-2; D may be TRBD1 (6 bases). This CDR3 has 14 residues. Trimming shortened V by 4 bases and J by 0 bases, and 9 bases separated the two germline ends. Germline V CDR1 and CDR2: MNHNY, SVGAGI (reference sequence). The CDR3 DNA is TGTGCCAGCAGTTCCCGGACAGCTAACTATGGCTACACCTTC. Its protein is CASSSRTANYGYTF.